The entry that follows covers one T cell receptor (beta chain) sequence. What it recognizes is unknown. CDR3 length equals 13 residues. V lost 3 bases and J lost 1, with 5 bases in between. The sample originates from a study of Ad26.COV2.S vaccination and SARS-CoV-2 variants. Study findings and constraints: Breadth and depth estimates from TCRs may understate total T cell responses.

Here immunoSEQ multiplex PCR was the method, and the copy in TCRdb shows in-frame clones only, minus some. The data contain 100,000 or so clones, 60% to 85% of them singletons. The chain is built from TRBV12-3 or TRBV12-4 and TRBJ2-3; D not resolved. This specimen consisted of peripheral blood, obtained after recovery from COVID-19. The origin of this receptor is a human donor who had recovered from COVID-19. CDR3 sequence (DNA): TGTGCCAGCAGTTTTGGGGGCACAGATACGCAGTATTTT. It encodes CASSFGGTDTQYF.